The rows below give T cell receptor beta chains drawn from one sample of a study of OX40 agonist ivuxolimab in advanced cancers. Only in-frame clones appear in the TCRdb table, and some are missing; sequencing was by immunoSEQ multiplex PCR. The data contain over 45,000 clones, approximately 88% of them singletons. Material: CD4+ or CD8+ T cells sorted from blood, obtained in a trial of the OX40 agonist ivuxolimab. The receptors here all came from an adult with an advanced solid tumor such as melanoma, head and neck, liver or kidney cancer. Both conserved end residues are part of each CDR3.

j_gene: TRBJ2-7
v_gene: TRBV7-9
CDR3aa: CASSPGLAGGPTYEQYF

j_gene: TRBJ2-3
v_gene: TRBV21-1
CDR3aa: CASSKSIRFGAQYF

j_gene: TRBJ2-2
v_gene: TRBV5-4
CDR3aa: CASSLLGTSGIRELFF

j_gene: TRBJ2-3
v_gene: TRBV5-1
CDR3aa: CASSLDTSGRTDTQYF

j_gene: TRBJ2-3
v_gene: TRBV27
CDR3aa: CASSPQRTDTQYF

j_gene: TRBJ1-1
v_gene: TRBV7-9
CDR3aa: CASSLEGQYTEAFF

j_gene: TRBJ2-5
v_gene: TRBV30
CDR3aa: CAWRGQGYQETQYF

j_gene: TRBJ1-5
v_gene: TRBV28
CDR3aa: CASTLNQGRPQHF

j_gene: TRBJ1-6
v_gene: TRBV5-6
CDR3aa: CASSLGTGGSPLHF

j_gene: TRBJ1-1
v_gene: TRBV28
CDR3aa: CASSLSPEAFF

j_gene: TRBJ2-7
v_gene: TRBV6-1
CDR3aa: CASVGDRSYEQYF

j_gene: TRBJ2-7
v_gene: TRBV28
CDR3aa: CASSSGTYEQYF

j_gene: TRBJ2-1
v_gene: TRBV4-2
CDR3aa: CASSRDISSEQFF

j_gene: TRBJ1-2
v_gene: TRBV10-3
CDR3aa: CAISVILSANTNYGYTF

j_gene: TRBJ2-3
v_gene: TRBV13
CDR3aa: CASSPRVGRGLAGSDTQYF

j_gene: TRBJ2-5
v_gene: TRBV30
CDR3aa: CAWDRGTGETQYF

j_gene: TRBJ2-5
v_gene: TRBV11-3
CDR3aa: CASSSPSSAQYF

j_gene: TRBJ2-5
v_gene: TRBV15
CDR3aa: CATSRDGTALETQYF

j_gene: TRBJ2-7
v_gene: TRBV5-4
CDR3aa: CASSFSGGPPYEQYF

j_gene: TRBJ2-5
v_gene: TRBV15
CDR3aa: CATSREDRGLGTQYF

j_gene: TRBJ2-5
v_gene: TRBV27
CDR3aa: CASSLTGTGVSWETQYF

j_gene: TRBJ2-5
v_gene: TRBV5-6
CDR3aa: CASSATREGYQETQYF

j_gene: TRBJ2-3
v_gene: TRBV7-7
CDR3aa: CASSSGQGSTDTQYF

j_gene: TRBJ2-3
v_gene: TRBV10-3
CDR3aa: CAIRGGDTDTQYF

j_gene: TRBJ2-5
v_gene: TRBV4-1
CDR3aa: CASSQDHHPGLAGGYQETQYF

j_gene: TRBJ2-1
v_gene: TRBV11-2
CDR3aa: CASSYHDSYYNEQFF

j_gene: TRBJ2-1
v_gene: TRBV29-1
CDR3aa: CSGGLAGVRNEQFF

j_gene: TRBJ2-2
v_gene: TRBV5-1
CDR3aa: CASSLWGIENTGELFF

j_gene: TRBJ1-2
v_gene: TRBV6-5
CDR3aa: CASSPGQSYGYTF

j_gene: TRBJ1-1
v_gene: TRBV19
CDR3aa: CASSLPGGTEAFF

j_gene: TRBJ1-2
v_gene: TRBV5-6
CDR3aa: CASSLAAANYGYTF

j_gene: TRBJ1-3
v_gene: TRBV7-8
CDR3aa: CASSLAAGNTIYF

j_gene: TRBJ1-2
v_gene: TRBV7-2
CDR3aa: CASSFVSGGGGYTF

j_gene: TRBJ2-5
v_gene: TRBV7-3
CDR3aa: CASSPTGTEETQYF

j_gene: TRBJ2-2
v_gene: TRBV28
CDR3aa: CASSWSGRAGELFF

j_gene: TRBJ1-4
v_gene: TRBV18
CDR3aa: CASSPELGTNEKLFF

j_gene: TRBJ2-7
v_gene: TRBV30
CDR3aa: CAWSGGRSYEQYF

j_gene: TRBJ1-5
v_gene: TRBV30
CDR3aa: CAWSRAGLNQPQHF

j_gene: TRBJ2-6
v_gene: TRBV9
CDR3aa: CASSVGLAGNSGANVLTF

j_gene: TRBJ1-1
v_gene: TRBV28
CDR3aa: CASIEAPRTEAFF

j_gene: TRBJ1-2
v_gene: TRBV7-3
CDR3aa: CASSSLTGFLYGYTF

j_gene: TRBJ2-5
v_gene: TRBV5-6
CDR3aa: CASSPQLIPETQYF

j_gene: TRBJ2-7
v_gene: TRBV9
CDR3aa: CASSGVAGNLDEQYF

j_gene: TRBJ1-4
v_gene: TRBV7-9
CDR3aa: CASSEQGFNEKLFF

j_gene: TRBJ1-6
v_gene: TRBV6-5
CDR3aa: CASSPERSYNSPLHF

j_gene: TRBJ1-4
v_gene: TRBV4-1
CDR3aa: CASSQPGTRGEKLFF

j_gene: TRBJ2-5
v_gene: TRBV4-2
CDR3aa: CASSQEVGRAQETQYF

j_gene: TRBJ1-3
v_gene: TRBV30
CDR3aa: CAWSVGFLTGGSTGNTIYF

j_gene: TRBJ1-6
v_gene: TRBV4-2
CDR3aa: CASSQDTGFSPLHF

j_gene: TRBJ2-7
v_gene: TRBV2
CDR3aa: CASIPGQGGGEAYEQYF

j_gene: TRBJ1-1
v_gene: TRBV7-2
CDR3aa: CASSLEGYLGAF

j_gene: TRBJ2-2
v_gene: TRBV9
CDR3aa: CASNPGSPGELFF

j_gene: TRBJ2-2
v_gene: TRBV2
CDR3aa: CASSVVATGTGELFF

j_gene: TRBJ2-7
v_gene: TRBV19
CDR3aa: CACRGLAGGEQYF

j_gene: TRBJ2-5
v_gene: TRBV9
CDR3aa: CASSGFREETQYF

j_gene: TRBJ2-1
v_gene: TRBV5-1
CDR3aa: CASSLVGAGGNEQFF

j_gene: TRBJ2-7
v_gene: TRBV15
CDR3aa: CATSRDRGRGGEQYF